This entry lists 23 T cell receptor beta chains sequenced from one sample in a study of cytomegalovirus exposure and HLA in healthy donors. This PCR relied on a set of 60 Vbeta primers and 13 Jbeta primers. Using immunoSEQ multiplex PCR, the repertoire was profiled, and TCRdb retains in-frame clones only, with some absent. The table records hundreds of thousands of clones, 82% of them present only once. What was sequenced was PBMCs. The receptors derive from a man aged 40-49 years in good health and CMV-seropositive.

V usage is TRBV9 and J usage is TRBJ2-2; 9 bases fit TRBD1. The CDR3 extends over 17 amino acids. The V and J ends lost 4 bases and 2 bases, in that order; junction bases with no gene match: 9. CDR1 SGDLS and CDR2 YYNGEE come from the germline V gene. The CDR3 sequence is CASSPEQGASNTGELFF. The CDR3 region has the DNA TGTGCCAGCAGCCCAGAACAGGGGGCGTCCAACACCGGGGAGCTGTTTTTT.

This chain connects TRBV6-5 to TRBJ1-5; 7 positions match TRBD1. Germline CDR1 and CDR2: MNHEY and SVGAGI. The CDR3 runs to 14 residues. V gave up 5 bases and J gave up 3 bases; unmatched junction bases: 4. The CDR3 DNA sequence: TGTGCCAGCAGTACAGGGGTCTACAATCAGCCCCAGCATTTT. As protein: CASSTGVYNQPQHF.

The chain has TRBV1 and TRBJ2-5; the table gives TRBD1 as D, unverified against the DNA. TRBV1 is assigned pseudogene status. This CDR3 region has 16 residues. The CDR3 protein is CTRSPDRGLRWETQYF. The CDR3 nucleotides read TGCACCAGGAGCCCAGACAGGGGGCTTCGATGGGAGACCCAGTACTTC.

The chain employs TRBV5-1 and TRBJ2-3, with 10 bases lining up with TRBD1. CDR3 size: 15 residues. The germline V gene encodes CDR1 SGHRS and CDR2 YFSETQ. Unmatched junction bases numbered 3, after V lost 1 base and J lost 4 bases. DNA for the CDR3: TGCGCCAGCAGCTTGAGACAGGGGGCCGCAGATACGCAGTATTTT. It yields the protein CASSLRQGAADTQYF.

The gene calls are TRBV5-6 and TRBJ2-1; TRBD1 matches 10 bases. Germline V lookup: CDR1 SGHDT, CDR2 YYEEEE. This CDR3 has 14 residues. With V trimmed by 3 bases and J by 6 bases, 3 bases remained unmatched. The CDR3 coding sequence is TGTGCCAGCAGCTGGGACAGGGGTCGCAATGAGCAGTTCTTC. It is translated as CASSWDRGRNEQFF.

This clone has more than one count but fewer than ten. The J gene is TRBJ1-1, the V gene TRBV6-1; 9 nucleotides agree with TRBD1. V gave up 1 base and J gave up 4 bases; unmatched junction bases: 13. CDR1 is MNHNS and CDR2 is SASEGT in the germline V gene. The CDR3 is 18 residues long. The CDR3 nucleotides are TGTGCCAGCAGTGAAGGATGGTGGGACAGGGCAGGTGGCACTGAAGCTTTCTTT. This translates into CASSEGWWDRAGGTEAFF.

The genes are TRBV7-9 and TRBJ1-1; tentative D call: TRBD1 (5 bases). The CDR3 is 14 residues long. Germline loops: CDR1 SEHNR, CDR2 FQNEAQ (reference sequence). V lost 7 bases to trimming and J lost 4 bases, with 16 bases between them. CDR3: CASILVQGPTEAFF. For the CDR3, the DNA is TGTGCCAGCATTCTAGTCCAGGGTCCCACTGAAGCTTTCTTT.

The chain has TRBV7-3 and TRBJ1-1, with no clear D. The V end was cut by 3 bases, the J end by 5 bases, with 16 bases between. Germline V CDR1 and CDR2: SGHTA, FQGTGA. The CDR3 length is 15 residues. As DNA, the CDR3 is TGTGCCAGCAGCTTGGTGGGCCCCTCGAAGACTGAAGCTTTCTTT. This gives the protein CASSLVGPSKTEAFF.

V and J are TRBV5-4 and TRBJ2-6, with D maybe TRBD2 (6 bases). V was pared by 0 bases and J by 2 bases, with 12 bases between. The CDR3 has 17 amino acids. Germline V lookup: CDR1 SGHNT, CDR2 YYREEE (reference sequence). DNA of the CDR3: TGTGCCAGCAGCTTGGGGGTCGGGGGTACTGGGGCCAACGTCCTGACTTTC. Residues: CASSLGVGGTGANVLTF.

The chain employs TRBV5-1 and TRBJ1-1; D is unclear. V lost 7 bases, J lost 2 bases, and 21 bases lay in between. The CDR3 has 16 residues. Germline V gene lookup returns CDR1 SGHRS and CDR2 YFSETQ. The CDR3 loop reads CASRNTARDPNTEAFF. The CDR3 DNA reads TGCGCCAGCCGCAACACCGCCCGGGATCCTAACACTGAAGCTTTCTTT. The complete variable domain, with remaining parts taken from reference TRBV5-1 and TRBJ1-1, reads KAGVTQTPRYLIKTRGQQVTLSCSPISGHRSVSWYQQTPGQGLQFLFEYFSETQRNKGNFPGRFSGRQFSNSRSEMNVSTLELGDSALYLCASRNTARDPNTEAFFGQGTRLTVV.

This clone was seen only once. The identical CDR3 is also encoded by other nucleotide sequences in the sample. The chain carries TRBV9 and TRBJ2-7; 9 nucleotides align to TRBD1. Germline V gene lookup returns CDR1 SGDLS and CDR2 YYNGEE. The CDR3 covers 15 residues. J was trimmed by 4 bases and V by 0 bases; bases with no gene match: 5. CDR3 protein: CASSVGGTGSYEQYF. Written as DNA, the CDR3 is TGTGCCAGCAGCGTAGGGGGGACAGGGAGTTACGAGCAGTACTTC. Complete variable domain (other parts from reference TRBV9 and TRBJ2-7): DSGVTQTPKHLITATGQRVTLRCSPRSGDLSVYWYQQSLDQGLQFLIQYYNGEERAKGNILERFSAQQFPDLHSELNLSSLELGDSALYFCASSVGGTGSYEQYFGPGTRLTVT.

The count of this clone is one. CDR3 residues: CASSSGPNTEAFF. CDR3 nucleotide sequence: TGTGCCAGCAGCTCAGGCCCGAACACTGAAGCTTTCTTT. V is TRBV7-3 and J is TRBJ1-1; D not resolved. Trimming removed 4 bases at V and 1 base at J, with 7 bases between. This CDR3 spans 13 amino acids. The germline V gene encodes CDR1 SGHTA and CDR2 FQGTGA. The full variable domain, completed using reference TRBV7-3 and TRBJ1-1, is GAGVSQTPSNKVTEKGKYVELRCDPISGHTALYWYRQSLGQGPEFLIYFQGTGAADDSGLPNDRFFAVRPEGSVSTLKIQRTERGDSAVYLCASSSGPNTEAFFGQGTRLTVV.

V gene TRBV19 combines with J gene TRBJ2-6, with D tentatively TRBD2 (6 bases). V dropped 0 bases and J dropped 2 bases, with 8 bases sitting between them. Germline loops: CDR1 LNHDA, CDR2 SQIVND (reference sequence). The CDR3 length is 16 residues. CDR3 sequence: CASSIDGGAGANVLTF. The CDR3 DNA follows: TGTGCCAGTAGTATAGATGGAGGGGCTGGGGCCAACGTCCTGACTTTC.

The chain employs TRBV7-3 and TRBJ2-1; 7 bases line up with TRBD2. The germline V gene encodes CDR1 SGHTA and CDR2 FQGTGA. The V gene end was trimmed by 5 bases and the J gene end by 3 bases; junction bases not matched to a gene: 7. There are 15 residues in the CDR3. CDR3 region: CASSLGLVRYNEQFF. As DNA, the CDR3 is TGTGCCAGCAGCCTTGGACTAGTACGCTACAATGAGCAGTTCTTC.

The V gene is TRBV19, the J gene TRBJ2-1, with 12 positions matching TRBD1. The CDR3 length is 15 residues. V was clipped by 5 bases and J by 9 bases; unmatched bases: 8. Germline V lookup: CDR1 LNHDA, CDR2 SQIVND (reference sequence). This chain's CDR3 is CASSSSGTGGGEQFF. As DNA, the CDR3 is TGTGCCAGTAGTTCGAGTGGGACAGGGGGCGGTGAGCAGTTCTTC.

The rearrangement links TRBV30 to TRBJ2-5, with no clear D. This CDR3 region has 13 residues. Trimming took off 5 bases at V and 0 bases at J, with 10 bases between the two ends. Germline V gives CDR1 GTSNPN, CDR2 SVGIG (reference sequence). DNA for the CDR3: TGTGCCTGGGCAGTTGAATACCAAGAGACCCAGTACTTC. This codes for CAWAVEYQETQYF.

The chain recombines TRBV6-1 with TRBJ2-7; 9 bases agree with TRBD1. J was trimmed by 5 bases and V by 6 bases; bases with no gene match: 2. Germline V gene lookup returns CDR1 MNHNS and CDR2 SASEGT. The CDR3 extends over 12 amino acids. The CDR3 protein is CASRRTGDEQYV. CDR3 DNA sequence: TGTGCCAGCAGGCGGACAGGGGACGAGCAGTACGTC.

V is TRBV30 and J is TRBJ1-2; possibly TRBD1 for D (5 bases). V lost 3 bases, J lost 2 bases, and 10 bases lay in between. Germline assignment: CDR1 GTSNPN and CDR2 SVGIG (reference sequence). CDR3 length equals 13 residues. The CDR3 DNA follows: TGTGCCTGGAGGCAGGGATTCAACTATGGCTACACCTTC. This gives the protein CAWRQGFNYGYTF.

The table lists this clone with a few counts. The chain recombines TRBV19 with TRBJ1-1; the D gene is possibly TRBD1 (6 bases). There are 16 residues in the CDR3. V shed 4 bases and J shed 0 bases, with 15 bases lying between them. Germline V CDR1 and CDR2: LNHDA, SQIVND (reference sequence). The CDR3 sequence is CASSTLQGTMNTEAFF. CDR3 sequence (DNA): TGTGCCAGTAGTACGTTACAGGGAACGATGAACACTGAAGCTTTCTTT.

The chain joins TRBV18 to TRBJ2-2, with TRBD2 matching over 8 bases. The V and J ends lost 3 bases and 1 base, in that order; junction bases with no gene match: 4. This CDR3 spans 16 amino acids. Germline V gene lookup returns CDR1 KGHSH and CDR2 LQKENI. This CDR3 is CASSPRLAQNTGELFF. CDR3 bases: TGTGCCAGCTCACCGAGACTAGCGCAGAACACCGGGGAGCTGTTTTTT.

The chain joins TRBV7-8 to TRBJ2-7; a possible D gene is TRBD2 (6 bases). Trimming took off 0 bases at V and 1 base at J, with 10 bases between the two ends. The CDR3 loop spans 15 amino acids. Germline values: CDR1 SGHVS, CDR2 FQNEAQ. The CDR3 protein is CASSLAAGPSYEQYV. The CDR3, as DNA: TGTGCCAGCAGCTTAGCTGCGGGACCATCCTACGAGCAGTACGTC.

The CDR3, as DNA: TGTGCCAGTCAGGACAGGGGGCGGACCGGGGAGCTGTTTTTT. Translated: CASQDRGRTGELFF. This chain connects TRBV19 to TRBJ2-2; the match to TRBD1 covers 11 bases. J gave up 5 bases and V 8 bases, and 4 bases lay outside the gene matches. Germline lookup yields CDR1 LNHDA and CDR2 SQIVND (reference sequence). The CDR3 is made up of 14 amino acids. Combining the CDR3 with reference TRBV19 and TRBJ2-2 gives the whole variable domain DGGITQSPKYLFRKEGQNVTLSCEQNLNHDAMYWYRQDPGQGLRLIYYSQIVNDFQKGDIAEGYSVSREKKESFPLTVTSAQKNPTAFYLCASQDRGRTGELFFGEGSRLTVL.

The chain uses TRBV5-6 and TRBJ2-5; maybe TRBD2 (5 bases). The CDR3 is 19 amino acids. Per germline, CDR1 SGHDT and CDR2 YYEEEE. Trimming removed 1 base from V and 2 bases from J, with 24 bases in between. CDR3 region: CASSLKRLGSTRLQETQYF. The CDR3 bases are TGTGCCAGCAGCTTGAAGCGGTTGGGATCCACTAGACTGCAAGAGACCCAGTACTTC. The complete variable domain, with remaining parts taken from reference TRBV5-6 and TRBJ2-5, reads DAGVTQSPTHLIKTRGQQVTLRCSPKSGHDTVSWYQQALGQGPQFIFQYYEEEERQRGNFPDRFSGHQFPNYSSELNVNALLLGDSALYLCASSLKRLGSTRLQETQYFGPGTRLLVL.